The following is a T cell receptor beta chain sequence with its context. Profiled with immunoSEQ multiplex PCR; TCRdb holds only in-frame clones, not every one. The profile covers fewer than 75,000 clones, with around 89% appearing a single time and approximately 4.5% taken by the ten largest. This CDR3 is 15 amino acids long. CDR1 and CDR2 (germline): ENHRY, SYGVKD. Trimming at V came to 10 bases and at J to 3 bases, leaving 9 bases not matched to a gene. The data are from a study of technical replicates of blood from a handful of donors. The rearrangement uses TRBV10-3 and TRBJ2-3; TRBD2 agrees at 11 bases. The receptor was isolated from a human donor in good health. Some clones in this sample may be carry-over from other donors' samples. Sequencing input: PBMCs. CDR3 in amino acids: CATQKTSGTTDTQYF. The CDR3 nucleotides are TGTGCCACCCAAAAGACTAGCGGGACTACAGATACGCAGTATTTT.